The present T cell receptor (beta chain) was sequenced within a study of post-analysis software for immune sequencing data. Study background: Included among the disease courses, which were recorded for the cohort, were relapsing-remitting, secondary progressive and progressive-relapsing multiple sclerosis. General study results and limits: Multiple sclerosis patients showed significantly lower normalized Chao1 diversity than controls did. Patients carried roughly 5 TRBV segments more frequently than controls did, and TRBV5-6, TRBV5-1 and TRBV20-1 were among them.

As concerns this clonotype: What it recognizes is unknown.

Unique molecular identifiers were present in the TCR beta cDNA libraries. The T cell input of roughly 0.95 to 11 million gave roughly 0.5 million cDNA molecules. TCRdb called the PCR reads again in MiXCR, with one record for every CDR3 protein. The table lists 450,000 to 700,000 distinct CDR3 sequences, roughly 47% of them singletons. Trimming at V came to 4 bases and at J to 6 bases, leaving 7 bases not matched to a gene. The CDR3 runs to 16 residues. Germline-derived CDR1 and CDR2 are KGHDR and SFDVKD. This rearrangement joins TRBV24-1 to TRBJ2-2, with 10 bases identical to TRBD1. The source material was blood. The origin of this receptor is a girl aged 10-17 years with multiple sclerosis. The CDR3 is CATSDRDRGYSGELFF. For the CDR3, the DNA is TGTGCCACCAGTGACAGGGACAGGGGATACTCCGGGGAGCTGTTTTTT.